This T cell receptor (beta chain) originates from a study of cytomegalovirus exposure and HLA in healthy donors. The CDR3 covers 15 residues. Unmatched junction bases numbered 4, after V lost 4 bases and J lost 3 bases. Germline V gene sequence: CDR1 MNHEY, CDR2 SVGAGI. Overall study findings and caveats: Segments of the TCR beta V type were, in most cases, productive about 90% or about 30% of the time in an earlier analysis. A reported reduction in N-insertions relative to the approximately 640-donor mean was seen in an Asian-associated ancestry cluster in a later analysis. Listed as cytomegalovirus-associated were 150 or so TCR beta chains.

With regard to this clone: Its antigen is undetermined.

Primers included in the PCR were 60 Vbeta and 13 Jbeta primers. The method was immunoSEQ multiplex PCR; TCRdb's version includes in-frame clones alone and lacks a portion of them. The profile shows tens of thousands of clones, 80% to 90% of them singletons. Sequences were obtained from PBMCs. The source is a woman aged 25 to 39 in good health and CMV-seronegative. The V and J genes are TRBV6-5 and TRBJ2-3, with 10 bases identical to TRBD1. CDR3 in DNA: TGTGCCAGCAGTTCCCCGGACAGGGGGACAGATACGCAGTATTTT. Its translation: CASSSPDRGTDTQYF.